This entry lists 14 T cell receptor beta chains sequenced from one sample in a study of blood T cell repertoires in COVID-19. Measured with immunoSEQ multiplex PCR; TCRdb has only the in-frame clones, and not every one. The table has about 85,000 clones, roughly 90% seen once. Sequenced input: peripheral blood. The origin of the receptors is a woman older than 75 with active or convalescent COVID-19.

The V and J genes are TRBV9 and TRBJ2-7; 12 nucleotides match TRBD2. The CDR3 totals 20 residues. V lost 0 bases, J lost 4 bases, and 17 bases stayed unmatched. From germline, CDR1 is SGDLS and CDR2 YYNGEE. The CDR3 nucleotides read TGTGCCAGCAGCGTAGGTGTAGGGGGACTAGCGGGCGGTGTGGTTTACGAGCAGTACTTC. It specifies CASSVGVGGLAGGVVYEQYF. Using reference TRBV9 and TRBJ2-7 for the parts outside the CDR3, the full variable domain is DSGVTQTPKHLITATGQRVTLRCSPRSGDLSVYWYQQSLDQGLQFLIQYYNGEERAKGNILERFSAQQFPDLHSELNLSSLELGDSALYFCASSVGVGGLAGGVVYEQYFGPGTRLTVT.

The gene calls are TRBV11-2 and TRBJ2-3; weak D call: TRBD2 (6 bases). Trimming removed 6 bases at V and 6 bases at J, with 16 bases between. Germline lookup yields CDR1 SGHAT and CDR2 FQNNGV. This CDR3 is built from 14 residues. For the CDR3, the DNA is TGTGCCAGCAGAGGGACTTGGCGTGTCGATACGCAGTATTTT. Protein sequence: CASRGTWRVDTQYF.

This chain joins TRBV28 and TRBJ1-2, with D perhaps matching TRBD1 (5 bases). Trimming took 10 bases from V and 5 from J, leaving 17 bases between them. The germline V gene encodes CDR1 MDHEN and CDR2 SYDVKM. This CDR3 is 13 amino acids long. The CDR3 is CATERGRSYGYTF. CDR3 bases: TGTGCCACAGAAAGGGGTCGTAGTTATGGCTACACCTTC.

A note on this clone: At one end the junction does not follow the germline gene, possibly because of a read error. The chain uses TRBV11-2 and TRBJ2-7, with 14 bases that match TRBD2. The germline V gene encodes CDR1 SGHAT and CDR2 FQNNGV. The CDR3 has 13 residues. CDR3 bases: TGTGCCAGCAGCTTGGGGACTAGCGGGAGTGTCGCTTTC. Translation gives CASSLGTSGSVAF.

This chain uses TRBV10-3 with TRBJ2-1, with 9 bases matching TRBD2. V shed 6 bases and J 7 bases; nucleotides not matched to a gene: 4. Germline V gene data show CDR1 as ENHRY and CDR2 as SYGVKD. CDR3 length equals 13 residues. The CDR3 DNA is TGTGCCATCAGCACTAGCGGGTTGAATGAGCAGTTCTTC. Translated, it gives CAISTSGLNEQFF.

The chain links TRBV7-2 to TRBJ2-1; 12 nucleotides align to TRBD2. The CDR3 has 15 amino acids. Germline V gene sequence: CDR1 SGHTA, CDR2 FQGNSA. V was clipped by 4 bases and J by 9 bases; unmatched bases: 7. CDR3 amino acids: CASSYRLAGDLEQFF. Written as DNA, the CDR3 is TGTGCCAGCAGCTATCGACTAGCGGGAGACCTTGAGCAGTTCTTC. Together with reference TRBV7-2 and TRBJ2-1, the CDR3 gives the full variable domain: GAGVSQSPSNKVTEKGKDVELRCDPISGHTALYWYRQSLGQGLEFLIYFQGNSAPDKSGLPSDRFSAERTGGSVSTLTIQRTQQEDSAVYLCASSYRLAGDLEQFFGPGTRLTVL.

The chain couples TRBV2 to TRBJ2-2, with TRBD2 identical over 12 bases. Germline CDR1 reads SNHLY; CDR2 reads FYNNEI. The trim removed 4 bases at V and 5 bases at J, leaving 5 bases unmatched. This CDR3 is built from 16 residues. For the CDR3, the DNA is TGTGCCAGCAGTGGGACTAGCGGGATCGTTACCGGGGAGCTGTTTTTT. As protein: CASSGTSGIVTGELFF.

V usage is TRBV19 and J usage is TRBJ2-1; 12 bases are shared with TRBD2. CDR1 is LNHDA and CDR2 is SQIVND in the germline V gene (reference sequence). The CDR3 covers 15 residues. V lost 5 bases, J lost 8 bases, and 7 bases stayed unmatched. The CDR3 reads CASSGPRLAGDEQFF. The DNA for the CDR3 is TGTGCCAGTAGTGGCCCTCGACTAGCGGGAGATGAGCAGTTCTTC. The complete variable domain, with remaining parts taken from reference TRBV19 and TRBJ2-1, reads DGGITQSPKYLFRKEGQNVTLSCEQNLNHDAMYWYRQDPGQGLRLIYYSQIVNDFQKGDIAEGYSVSREKKESFPLTVTSAQKNPTAFYLCASSGPRLAGDEQFFGPGTRLTVL.

This clone came up a few times. The rearrangement links TRBV2 to TRBJ1-4; maybe TRBD1 (6 bases). The CDR3 contains 14 residues. Germline-derived CDR1 and CDR2 are SNHLY and FYNNEI. The V end lost 6 bases, the J end lost 8 bases, and 16 bases lay between the germline ends. CDR3 loop: CASSLGQRMEKLFF. The CDR3 DNA is TGTGCCAGCAGCCTCGGACAGCGGATGGAAAAACTGTTTTTT.

The J gene is TRBJ2-3, the V gene TRBV28; 9 bases align to TRBD1. In germline, CDR1 is MDHEN, CDR2 SYDVKM. The CDR3 covers 15 residues. After removal of 8 bases from V and 1 base from J, the junction contained 7 bases not matched to a gene. The CDR3 DNA reads as TGTGCCAGCGGACTAACAGGGGGCGGCACAGATACGCAGTATTTT. This sequence encodes CASGLTGGGTDTQYF.

The rearrangement uses TRBV9 and TRBJ2-1; tentative D call: TRBD2 (6 bases). The CDR3 has 14 residues. Germline CDR1 SGDLS, CDR2 YYNGEE. V was pared by 6 bases and J by 5 bases, with 15 bases between. The CDR3 sequence: CASNTPGAHNEQFF. The CDR3 region has the DNA TGTGCCAGCAACACCCCGGGAGCTCACAATGAGCAGTTCTTC.

The V call is TRBV19, the J call TRBJ2-7; tentatively, D is TRBD1 (5 bases). The CDR3 has 13 residues. V lost 8 bases and J 3 bases, leaving 14 bases between the germline ends. Germline-derived CDR1 and CDR2 are LNHDA and SQIVND (reference sequence). CDR3 sequence (DNA): TGTGCCAGTTCCCAGGGCAATTACTACGAGCAGTACTTC. Its protein is CASSQGNYYEQYF.

J is TRBJ1-3 and V is TRBV6-6; D not certain. The CDR3 spans 14 residues. The germline V gene encodes CDR1 MNHNY and CDR2 SVGAGI (reference sequence). V was shortened by 4 bases and J by 1 base, with 8 bases between the two germline ends. CDR3 loop: CASSSELSGNTIYF. Written as DNA, the CDR3 is TGTGCCAGCAGTTCTGAGTTATCTGGAAACACCATATATTTT.

The chain uses TRBV27 and TRBJ2-7; 8 positions agree with TRBD2. From germline, CDR1 is MNHEY and CDR2 SMNVEV (reference sequence). V lost 5 bases, J lost 4 bases, and 7 bases stayed unmatched. The CDR3 is 14 residues long. The CDR3 sequence: CASSPSGSRYEQYF. The CDR3 DNA sequence: TGTGCCAGCAGTCCCAGCGGGAGTCGGTACGAGCAGTACTTC.